This TCR beta chain came from a study of blood T cell repertoires in COVID-19. The wider study: The United States, Italy and Spain provided the acute and convalescent COVID-19 samples. PBMCs, B-cell-depleted T cells, or T cells provided the cDNA or gDNA that made up the material.

This clone was picked up one time. This CDR3 contains 14 residues. After removal of 4 bases from V and 8 bases from J, the junction contained 6 bases not matched to a gene. Germline V gene sequence: CDR1 MGHDK, CDR2 SYGVNS. In the original workflow: Reference gene primers were amplified, and this amplification served to estimate nucleated cell counts. Clones were read by immunoSEQ multiplex PCR, and TCRdb kept only the in-frame ones, dropping some. The DNA gave D and trimming, while V, J and clone size come from that table. Counted here are about 200,000 clones, 75% to 90% occurring once; the ten biggest clones make up more than 4.5%.

The genes are TRBV25-1 and TRBJ1-4, with TRBD1 matching over 8 bases. The material sequenced was peripheral blood. This TCR was recovered from a woman aged 40 to 50 with acute or convalescent COVID-19. CDR3 nucleotides: TGTGCCAGCAGTGGGCAGGGGGCGCGGGAAAAACTGTTTTTT. This encodes CASSGQGAREKLFF. The variable domain in full, with the rest retrieved from reference TRBV25-1 and TRBJ1-4, is EADIYQTPRYLVIGTGKKITLECSQTMGHDKMYWYQQDPGMELHLIHYSYGVNSTEKGDLSSESTVSRIRTEHFPLTLESARPSHTSQYLCASSGQGAREKLFFGSGTQLSVL.